Presented here are 20 T cell receptor beta chains from one specimen sequenced in a study of shared clonotypes between healthy human individuals (dated by TCRdb to 2018 to 2021). Library method: the immunoSEQ multiplex PCR assay. TCRdb holds this immuneACCESS table with in-frame rearrangements only. Some clones are missing; in checked studies, unresolved V genes explain under half, and the rest has no known cause. The table for this sample lists approximately 320,000 clones; over 65% of them were counted only once. The ten largest clones add up to 10% of the sample. Sequenced sample: memory CD4+ T cells sorted from blood. In the paper's terms, the cell subset or site label means: CD45RA-negative fraction. These TCRs come from a man aged 25 to 40 in good health.

The J gene is TRBJ2-1, the V gene TRBV6-5; D gene ambiguous. The V and J ends lost 8 bases and 3 bases respectively, with 14 bases between them. The CDR3 has 14 residues. Germline loops: CDR1 MNHEY, CDR2 SVGAGI. The DNA for the CDR3 is TGTGCCAGCGCTTTTACGGAGAGCTACAATGAGCAGTTCTTC. It codes for CASAFTESYNEQFF.

This rearrangement joins TRBV5-1 to TRBJ2-2, with D maybe TRBD1 (5 bases). The CDR3 covers 12 residues. Trimming took 0 bases from V and 10 from J, leaving 7 bases between them. Germline CDR1 and CDR2: SGHRS and YFSETQ. The CDR3 nucleotides read TGCGCCAGCAGCTTGGAGGGGATGGAGCTGTTTTTT. Encoded protein: CASSLEGMELFF.

V usage is TRBV6-5 and J usage is TRBJ2-1; D not certain. The CDR3 covers 15 residues. Germline V lookup: CDR1 MNHEY, CDR2 SVGAGI. V lost 0 bases and J 4 bases, leaving 10 bases between the germline ends. CDR3 coding DNA: TGTGCCAGCAGTTACTCGGGCGGCTTATACAATGAGCAGTTCTTC. This codes for CASSYSGGLYNEQFF.

A remark on this clone: This specimen includes other DNA sequences encoding the same CDR3. The chain is built from TRBV2 and TRBJ2-2, with TRBD2 identical over 10 bases. The CDR3 runs 15 residues. Germline V gene data show CDR1 as SNHLY and CDR2 as FYNNEI. Unmatched junction bases numbered 0, after V lost 2 bases and J lost 3 bases. CDR3 bases: TGTGCCAGCAGTGAACTAGCGGGAGACACCGGGGAGCTGTTTTTT. Amino acids: CASSELAGDTGELFF.

This chain uses TRBV6-9 with TRBJ2-3, with 9 bases aligning to TRBD2. Germline-derived CDR1 and CDR2 are MNHGY and SVAAGI. J was trimmed by 1 base and V by 0 bases; bases with no gene match: 5. The CDR3 spans 17 residues. For the CDR3, the DNA is TGTGCCAGCAGTTATTCTAGGGCGGGAGGGTGCACAGATACGCAGTATTTT. Its protein product is CASSYSRAGGCTDTQYF.

The CDR3 DNA sequence: TGTGCCAGCAGTCGCCAGGGACAGGGGGCGTACGAGCAGTACTTC. It codes for CASSRQGQGAYEQYF. The chain combines TRBV11-2 with TRBJ2-7, with TRBD1 matching 12 bases. CDR1 SGHAT and CDR2 FQNNGV come from the germline V gene. There are 15 residues in the CDR3. J was trimmed by 4 bases and V by 6 bases; bases with no gene match: 7.

V and J are TRBV10-3 and TRBJ2-5, with no clear D. Deletions cut 11 bases from V and 1 base from J, with 11 bases between. The CDR3 runs to 12 residues. The germline CDR1 and CDR2 sequences are ENHRY and SYGVKD. CDR3: CASSAFQETQYF. The CDR3 DNA reads as TGTGCCTCTTCAGCCTTCCAAGAGACCCAGTACTTC.

This rearrangement joins TRBV2 to TRBJ1-5, with 8 bases fitting TRBD1. There are 18 residues in the CDR3. Germline assignment: CDR1 SNHLY and CDR2 FYNNEI. V lost 7 bases to trimming and J lost 1 base; unmatched junction nucleotides: 15. Here the CDR3 reads CASNLRTGTGFSNQPQHF. The CDR3 DNA sequence: TGTGCCAGCAACTTACGGACAGGGACGGGTTTCAGCAATCAGCCCCAGCATTTT.

This clone was detected a few times. The same CDR3 arises from other DNA sequences in this sample as well. This chain connects TRBV11-2 to TRBJ2-1, with a possible D match to TRBD1 (5 bases). The V gene's germline CDR1 is SGHAT and CDR2 FQNNGV. The CDR3 contains 13 residues. V gave up 3 bases and J gave up 3 bases, with 6 bases separating them. This CDR3 is CASSLGRYNEQFF. The CDR3 region has the DNA TGTGCCAGCAGCTTGGGGCGCTACAATGAGCAGTTCTTC.

The V gene is TRBV9, the J gene TRBJ1-1; a possible D gene is TRBD1 (6 bases). CDR3 length: 14 residues. Per germline, CDR1 SGDLS and CDR2 YYNGEE. V shed 2 bases and J shed 3 bases, with 11 bases lying between them. CDR3 in DNA: TGTGCCAGCAGCGTCCGAGGGGGGGACACTGAAGCTTTCTTT. Its translation: CASSVRGGDTEAFF.

The V and J genes are TRBV7-6 and TRBJ2-5; TRBD2 aligns across 13 bases. CDR1 is SGHVS and CDR2 is FNYEAQ in the germline V gene. The CDR3 length is 15 residues. The junction had 7 bases not matched to a gene; V was cut back by 5 bases and J by 7 bases. CDR3 region: CASSRTSGSGGTQYF. The CDR3 DNA sequence: TGTGCCAGCAGCAGGACTAGCGGGAGTGGGGGGACCCAGTACTTC.

The chain carries TRBV6-5 and TRBJ2-1; TRBD2 might be the D (6 bases). Trimming took 8 bases from V and 0 from J, leaving 14 bases between them. CDR1 is MNHEY, CDR2 SVGAGI, per germline. The CDR3 totals 15 residues. CDR3: CASHTGGASYNEQFF. CDR3 nucleotide sequence: TGTGCCAGCCATACCGGCGGGGCCTCCTACAATGAGCAGTTCTTC.

In its sample, this clone was seen once. This chain connects TRBV29-1 to TRBJ2-2; 8 bases map to TRBD2. Germline assignment: CDR1 SQVTM and CDR2 ANQGSEA. J gave up 4 bases and V 7 bases, and 11 bases lay outside the gene matches. CDR3 size: 15 residues. In DNA form, the CDR3 reads TGCAGCGCCGGGGGGCGCGGGGGGAGCACCGGGGAGCTGTTTTTT. As protein: CSAGGRGGSTGELFF.

The chain uses TRBV5-4 and TRBJ2-6, with TRBD1 matching over 7 bases. From germline, CDR1 is SGHNT and CDR2 YYREEE (reference sequence). The ends lost 4 bases at V and 0 bases at J; junction bases unmatched: 7. This CDR3 is 17 amino acids long. This CDR3 reads CASSVGQPRSGANVLTF. The CDR3, as DNA: TGTGCCAGCAGCGTGGGACAGCCCCGCTCTGGGGCCAACGTCCTGACTTTC.

To note about this clone: The sample carries other DNA sequences with the same CDR3. The genes are TRBV20-1 and TRBJ2-7; D call uncertain. CDR3 length: 10 residues. V was clipped by 1 base and J by 6 bases, with 4 bases between them. Germline CDR1 DFQATT, CDR2 SNEGSKA (reference sequence). DNA of the CDR3: TGCAGTGCTAGAGGTGTCGAGCAGTACTTC. It is translated as CSARGVEQYF.

The V gene is TRBV18, the J gene TRBJ2-7; D gene ambiguous. CDR3 size: 13 residues. Trimming shortened V by 3 bases and J by 3 bases, and 9 bases separated the two germline ends. Germline V gene data show CDR1 as KGHSH and CDR2 as LQKENI. CDR3 protein: CASSPSLFYEQYF. CDR3 nucleotides: TGTGCCAGCTCACCGTCACTATTCTACGAGCAGTACTTC.

The chain uses TRBV27 and TRBJ2-1; tentatively, D is TRBD1 or TRBD2 (5 bases each). Germline assignment: CDR1 MNHEY and CDR2 SMNVEV (reference sequence). V was trimmed by 0 bases and J by 10 bases, leaving 10 bases between them. The CDR3 loop spans 13 amino acids. The CDR3 here is CASSLSGELEQFF. CDR3 DNA sequence: TGTGCCAGCAGTTTATCGGGGGAATTGGAGCAGTTCTTC.

This sequence joins TRBV27 and TRBJ2-2; no clear D. Looked up from germline, CDR1 is MNHEY and CDR2 is SMNVEV (reference sequence). There are 15 residues in the CDR3. Trimming removed 3 bases from V and 5 bases from J, with 13 bases in between. CDR3 in amino acids: CASSFDRTFTGELFF. For the CDR3, the DNA is TGTGCCAGCAGTTTCGATAGGACGTTTACCGGGGAGCTGTTTTTT.

The chain has TRBV2 and TRBJ1-1, with no clear D. Trimming took off 8 bases at V and 1 base at J, with 8 bases between the two ends. The CDR3 has 12 residues. The germline V gene has CDR1 SNHLY and CDR2 FYNNEI. The CDR3 DNA reads TGTGCCAGCGGCCGGGCGAACACTGAAGCTTTCTTT. Residues: CASGRANTEAFF.

CDR3 residues: CASSRQGASTDTQYF. CDR3 nucleotide sequence: TGTGCCAGCAGCAGACAGGGGGCGAGCACAGATACGCAGTATTTT. The chain links TRBV5-6 to TRBJ2-3; the match to TRBD1 covers 10 bases. The V and J ends lost 4 bases and 0 bases, in that order; junction bases with no gene match: 2. The CDR3 is 15 amino acids. The germline CDR1 and CDR2 sequences are SGHDT and YYEEEE. The full variable domain, its missing parts supplied by reference TRBV5-6 and TRBJ2-3, is DAGVTQSPTHLIKTRGQQVTLRCSPKSGHDTVSWYQQALGQGPQFIFQYYEEEERQRGNFPDRFSGHQFPNYSSELNVNALLLGDSALYLCASSRQGASTDTQYFGPGTRLTVL.